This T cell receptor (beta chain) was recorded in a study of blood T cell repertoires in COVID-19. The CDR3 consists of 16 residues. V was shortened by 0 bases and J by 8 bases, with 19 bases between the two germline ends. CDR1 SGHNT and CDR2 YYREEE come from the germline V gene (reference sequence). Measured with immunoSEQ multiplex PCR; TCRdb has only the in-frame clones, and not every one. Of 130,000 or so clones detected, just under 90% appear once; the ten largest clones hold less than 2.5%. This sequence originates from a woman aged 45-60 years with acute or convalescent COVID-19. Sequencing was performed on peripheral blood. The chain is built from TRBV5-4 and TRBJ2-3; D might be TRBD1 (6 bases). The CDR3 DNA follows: TGTGCCAGCAGCTTGGGGCACAGGGTTTTGGCGGGTACGCAGTATTTT. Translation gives CASSLGHRVLAGTQYF.